A single T cell receptor (beta chain) is shown here with its context. Its cognate antigen is unknown. Clones were sequenced by immunoSEQ multiplex PCR, and TCRdb holds only the in-frame ones, with some missing. The sample includes around 89,000 clones, roughly 93% of them seen just once. These data are taken from a study of T cell responses to AZD1222 COVID-19 vaccine. Points from the study as a whole: Spike was spanned by vaccine-associated CD4 TCRs, which were dominant at 160-218 and 743-854. Elevations in Spike-specific TCR breadth and depth followed administration of two AZD1222 doses. Nearly half of unique spike-specific TCRs reportedly avoided B.1.351 and B.1.1.7 mutated regions. White British people made up most donors, females outnumbered males, and clonal diversity was possibly underestimated.

The length of the CDR3 is 18 residues. Trimming removed 4 bases from V and 7 bases from J; junction bases left unmatched: 10. CDR1 and CDR2 from the germline V gene are LGHNA and YNFKEQ. This clonotype was obtained from an adult in good health. The chain is built from TRBV4-2 and TRBJ2-1; 16 bases agree with TRBD2. Sequencing was performed on peripheral blood, taken on day 0 of AZD1222 vaccination. CDR3 residues: CASSPWAGTSGGGNEQFF. The DNA for the CDR3 is TGTGCCAGCAGCCCGTGGGCCGGGACTAGCGGGGGGGGGAATGAGCAGTTCTTC.